One and the same sample provided the 21 T cell receptor beta chains below, sequenced in a study of CD8+CD57+ T cells in acquired aplastic anemia. CD8+CD57+ cell expansion had been shown by flow cytometry in patients chosen for sequencing. It was genomic DNA that served as the template for profiling TCR beta VDJ and CDR3. TCRdb re-derived calls from the reads in MiXCR, one entry per CDR3 protein. The sample shows just over 200,000 distinct CDR3 sequences, 50% to 70% of them seen only once. Sequenced sample: sorted CD4+, CD8+, or CD8+CD57+ T cells (not recorded which) from PBMCs. The receptors shown here come from a human donor with aplastic anemia.

This clonotype was picked up a small number of times. This chain joins TRBV24-1 and TRBJ2-7; D remains ambiguous. This CDR3 is built from 13 residues. V shed 8 bases and J shed 3 bases, with 13 bases lying between them. In germline, CDR1 is KGHDR, CDR2 SFDVKD. The CDR3 sequence: CATKRNAGYEQYF. The DNA for the CDR3 is TGTGCCACCAAGAGAAACGCAGGCTACGAGCAGTACTTC.

Ten or more counts support this clonotype. The chain links TRBV20-1 to TRBJ2-1; weak D call: TRBD1 (6 bases). V lost 1 base and J lost 9, with 7 bases in between. The germline V gene has CDR1 DFQATT and CDR2 SNEGSKA (reference sequence). The CDR3 runs 11 residues. As DNA, the CDR3 is TGCAGTGCTAGAGTCAGGGGTGAGCAGTTCTTC. Its protein is CSARVRGEQFF.

This clonotype was detected a few times. The rearrangement uses TRBV7-9 and TRBJ2-2; TRBD2 matches 7 bases. Germline trimming cut 4 bases from V and 7 bases from J; bases unmatched to any gene: 12. Germline V lookup: CDR1 SEHNR, CDR2 FQNEAQ (reference sequence). The length of the CDR3 is 16 residues. The DNA for the CDR3 is TGTGCCAGCAGCTACCGTCGAGGGAGGGCTAACGGGGAGCTGTTTTTT. Translated, it gives CASSYRRGRANGELFF. Combining the CDR3 with reference TRBV7-9 and TRBJ2-2 gives the whole variable domain DTGVSQNPRHKITKRGQNVTFRCDPISEHNRLYWYRQTLGQGPEFLTYFQNEAQLEKSRLLSDRFSAERPKGSFSTLEIQRTEQGDSAMYLCASSYRRGRANGELFFGEGSRLTVL.

This clonotype occurred once. V usage is TRBV20-1 and J usage is TRBJ2-7; 7 bases align to TRBD1. The J call may be incorrect, as the DNA end agrees better with TRBJ2-5. The CDR3 is 14 residues long. Germline V gene data show CDR1 as DFQATT and CDR2 as SNEGSKA (reference sequence). The CDR3 sequence is CSARPTGEKETQYF. Written as DNA, the CDR3 is TGCAGTGCTAGGCCCACAGGGGAGAAAGAGACCCAGTACTTC.

The chain couples TRBV20-1 to TRBJ2-3; 7 bases align to TRBD2. The CDR3 loop spans 13 amino acids. Germline CDR1 is DFQATT and CDR2 is SNEGSKA (reference sequence). Losses at the gene ends were 5 bases for V and 5 bases for J; bases not matched to a gene: 7. CDR3 in DNA: TGCAGTGCTGAAACGGGGAGGGTAGATACGCAGTATTTT. Protein sequence: CSAETGRVDTQYF.

This clonotype was seen a few times. This sequence joins TRBV27 and TRBJ2-7; maybe TRBD1 (5 bases). Per germline, CDR1 MNHEY and CDR2 SMNVEV (reference sequence). The CDR3 length is 16 residues. With 2 bases removed from V and 3 bases from J, the gap between germline ends came to 17 bases. The CDR3 protein is CASSLQTVPPYYEQYF. The DNA for the CDR3 is TGTGCCAGCAGTTTACAGACAGTTCCCCCGTACTACGAGCAGTACTTC.

The rearrangement uses TRBV7-2 and TRBJ2-1; TRBD2 aligns across 7 bases. The CDR3 contains 16 residues. Per germline, CDR1 SGHTA and CDR2 FQGNSA. Germline trimming cut 1 base from V and 0 bases from J; bases unmatched to any gene: 3. The CDR3 DNA reads as TGTGCCAGCAGCTTAGTGCGGGGGACCTCCTACAATGAGCAGTTCTTC. Encoded protein: CASSLVRGTSYNEQFF.

This clonotype was picked up many times. The rearrangement links TRBV5-1 to TRBJ2-7; D may be TRBD2 (5 bases). V was trimmed by 4 bases and J by 2 bases, leaving 7 bases between them. Per the germline V gene, CDR1 is SGHRS and CDR2 is YFSETQ. The CDR3 is 12 amino acids. The CDR3 loop reads CASSGRAYEQYF. CDR3 sequence (DNA): TGCGCCAGCAGCGGGCGGGCCTACGAGCAGTACTTC.

This chain joins TRBV7-3 and TRBJ1-1; D call uncertain. There are 12 residues in the CDR3. The germline V gene encodes CDR1 SGHTA and CDR2 FQGTGA. V was trimmed by 5 bases and J by 5 bases, leaving 9 bases between them. As DNA, the CDR3 is TGTGCCAGCAGCCCAAGCCGTACTGAAGCTTTCTTT. Translated, it gives CASSPSRTEAFF.

The CDR3: CASSRQGVYGYTF. Written as DNA, the CDR3 is TGTGCCAGCAGCCGACAGGGCGTCTATGGCTACACCTTC. The chain has TRBV14 and TRBJ1-2; 7 bases line up with TRBD1. Germline CDR1 is SGHDN and CDR2 is FVKESK. The V gene end was trimmed by 4 bases and the J gene end by 4 bases; junction bases not matched to a gene: 3. The CDR3 runs to 13 residues.

This clonotype was seen ten or more times. The rearrangement uses TRBV5-5 and TRBJ2-7; no reliable D call. The CDR3 is 12 residues long. V was trimmed by 4 bases and J by 7 bases, leaving 12 bases between them. In germline, CDR1 is SGHKS, CDR2 YYEKEE (reference sequence). The CDR3 region has the DNA TGTGCCAGCAGCCTCGCGTTCGAGGAGCAGTACTTC. As protein: CASSLAFEEQYF.

CDR3 DNA: TGCAGCGCCCTGATTACCCGAGATACGCAGTATTTT. Translating it yields CSALITRDTQYF. The genes are TRBV29-1 and TRBJ2-3; D remains ambiguous. The CDR3 sequence is 12 residues long. Germline values: CDR1 SQVTM, CDR2 ANQGSEA. Trimming left V 7 bases short and J 5 bases short, with 13 bases between.

The chain uses TRBV10-3 and TRBJ1-3; no clear D. This CDR3 contains 13 residues. The V gene lost 6 bases and the J gene lost 0 bases, with 6 bases spanning the gap. Germline assignment: CDR1 ENHRY and CDR2 SYGVKD. CDR3 sequence (DNA): TGTGCCATCAGGGCGAACTCTGGAAACACCATATATTTT. Its translation: CAIRANSGNTIYF.

The V and J genes are TRBV2 and TRBJ1-6; D uncertain. Per the germline V gene, CDR1 is SNHLY and CDR2 is FYNNEI. This CDR3 spans 15 amino acids. V lost 5 bases and J 2 bases, leaving 10 bases between the germline ends. CDR3 amino acids: CASSLEDPYNSPLHF. CDR3 in DNA: TGTGCCAGCAGTCTTGAGGACCCCTATAATTCACCCCTCCACTTT.

The chain has TRBV28 and TRBJ1-2; 10 nucleotides match TRBD1. This CDR3 has 14 residues. Trimming took 7 bases from V and 4 from J; bases not matched to a gene: 6. Germline V gene lookup returns CDR1 MDHEN and CDR2 SYDVKM. The CDR3 sequence is CASISTGGIYGYTF. For the CDR3, the DNA is TGTGCCAGCATATCGACAGGGGGCATCTATGGCTACACCTTC.

The rearrangement links TRBV14 to TRBJ2-5, with a possible D match to TRBD2 (5 bases). Trimming removed 3 bases at V and 1 base at J, with 15 bases between. From germline, CDR1 is SGHDN and CDR2 FVKESK. This CDR3 has 16 residues. The CDR3 protein is CASSHGRGLAQETQYF. The CDR3 DNA is TGTGCCAGCAGCCACGGTCGAGGACTGGCCCAAGAGACCCAGTACTTC.

The V gene is TRBV19, the J gene TRBJ1-3; tentative D call: TRBD1 (6 bases). CDR1 and CDR2 from the germline V gene are LNHDA and SQIVND (reference sequence). V was cut by 7 bases and J by 4 bases, with 8 bases left in between. The CDR3 runs to 12 residues. DNA of the CDR3: TGTGCCAGTATCGGACAGGGAAACACCATATATTTT. This encodes CASIGQGNTIYF.

The V gene is TRBV14, the J gene TRBJ2-1, with D possibly being TRBD2 (5 bases). CDR3 length equals 13 residues. Germline lookup yields CDR1 SGHDN and CDR2 FVKESK. V shed 5 bases and J shed 3 bases, with 8 bases lying between them. CDR3 residues: CASSFGNYNEQFF. The CDR3 coding sequence is TGTGCCAGCAGCTTCGGGAACTACAATGAGCAGTTCTTC.

V is TRBV10-3 and J is TRBJ2-7; TRBD2 matches at 10 bases. The germline V gene has CDR1 ENHRY and CDR2 SYGVKD. CDR3 size: 17 residues. V lost 0 bases to trimming and J lost 6 bases; unmatched junction nucleotides: 11. Here the CDR3 DNA reads TGTGCCATCAGTGAGTCGAAGCGGGGGGGCCTTGGGGTCGAGCAGTACTTC. As protein: CAISESKRGGLGVEQYF.

This clonotype appeared many times. The CDR3 here is CASSLEGWAGTDTQYF. DNA for the CDR3: TGTGCCAGCAGCTTAGAGGGGTGGGCGGGCACAGATACGCAGTATTTT. The V and J genes are TRBV11-2 and TRBJ2-3; D gene ambiguous. The germline V gene has CDR1 SGHAT and CDR2 FQNNGV. With 0 bases removed from V and 1 base from J, the gap between germline ends came to 11 bases. The CDR3 sequence is 16 residues long.

The V gene is TRBV19, the J gene TRBJ2-7; D possibly corresponds to TRBD1 (6 bases). The CDR3 runs to 15 residues. The germline V gene has CDR1 LNHDA and CDR2 SQIVND (reference sequence). Between the trimmed V and J ends, which lost 4 bases and 1 base, there was a span of 14 bases. CDR3 DNA sequence: TGTGCCAGTAGTAGGGCAGGGGAAGCTTCCTACGAGCAGTACTTC. Its protein is CASSRAGEASYEQYF.